The rows below give T cell receptor beta chains drawn from one sample of a study of T cell responses to AZD1222 COVID-19 vaccine. Clones were read by immunoSEQ multiplex PCR, and TCRdb kept only the in-frame ones, dropping some. The sample lists approximately 110,000 clones; more than 75% were seen once. The sample here was peripheral blood, taken on day 0 of AZD1222 vaccination. The receptors stem from an adult in good health. The CDR3 runs from the conserved cysteine through the conserved F or W. The D gene is left open where the match is weak. Size values are once, few and many counts, or a class for expanded clones, and some rows have none.

>-|13|-|TRBJ2-2|TRBV12-3/TRBV12-4
TGTGCCAGCAGTTCCGGGTATCCCGGGGAGCTGTTTTTT
CASSSGYPGELFF
>TRBD1|14|-|TRBJ1-1|TRBV7-9
TGTGCCAGCAGCTCGCAGGGGGCACACACTGAAGCTTTCTTT
CASSSQGAHTEAFF
>TRBD1|14|-|TRBJ1-3|TRBV29-1
TGCAGCGTTGAGGCCACAGGGGCTGGAAACACCATATATTTT
CSVEATGAGNTIYF
>-|14|-|TRBJ2-3|TRBV6-5
TGTGCCAGCGGACGCAAAGCTAGCACAGATACGCAGTATTTT
CASGRKASTDTQYF
>-|14|-|TRBJ2-1|TRBV14
TGTGCCAGCAGCCAACCTCTACGTGACAATGAGCAGTTCTTC
CASSQPLRDNEQFF
>-|13|once|TRBJ1-4|TRBV18
TGTGCCAGCTCACCCCGGGACTCCGCGGCACTGTTTTTT
CASSPRDSAALFF
>TRBD2|16|-|TRBJ2-1|TRBV5-1
TGCGCCAGCAGCTTGGACGGGACTAGCGGGGGACTTGAGCAGTTCTTC
CASSLDGTSGGLEQFF
>-|13|-|TRBJ2-7|TRBV7-2
TGTGCCAGCAGCCCAACCCTAGAAGGGGCGGAGTACTTC
CASSPTLEGAEYF
>TRBD2|17|-|TRBJ2-1|TRBV6-2/TRBV6-3
TGTGCCAGCAGTTACTCGAGGGCGGGAGGGTCCTACAATGAGCAGTTCTTC
CASSYSRAGGSYNEQFF
>TRBD1|16|few|TRBJ2-2|TRBV28
TGTGCCAGCAGTACCTCCGGGACAGGGCACACCGGGGAGCTGTTTTTT
CASSTSGTGHTGELFF
>-|14|-|TRBJ1-1|TRBV18
TGTGCCAGCTCACCGGTCGGGGCGGGTACTGAAGCTTTCTTT
CASSPVGAGTEAFF
>-|16|-|TRBJ2-2|TRBV5-1
TGCGCCAGCAGCCCGACCAACGGGGCTGATACCGGGGAGCTGTTTTTT
CASSPTNGADTGELFF
>-|15|-|TRBJ1-3|TRBV28
TGTGCCAGCAGTCTCGGACAGATTTCTGGAAACACCATATATTTT
CASSLGQISGNTIYF
>-|15|-|TRBJ1-1|TRBV4-1
TGCGCCAGCAGCCAAGGGCAGGGGCAGAACACTGAAGCTTTCTTT
CASSQGQGQNTEAFF
>-|15|-|TRBJ1-5|TRBV6-5
TGTGCCAGCAGTTACGTTTACGGGGGCAATCAGCCCCAGCATTTT
CASSYVYGGNQPQHF
>-|15|once|TRBJ1-1|TRBV18
TGTGCCAGCTCACCACCGGGAGTAGGGGGCACTGAAGCTTTCTTT
CASSPPGVGGTEAFF
>-|13|-|TRBJ1-5|TRBV4-3
TGCGCCAGCAGCCCGGACAGAAATCAGCCCCAGCATTTT
CASSPDRNQPQHF
>-|16|-|TRBJ1-1|TRBV2
TGTGCCAGCAGTCGCCGGGACTCCCGTGGGGACACTGAAGCTTTCTTT
CASSRRDSRGDTEAFF
>-|14|-|TRBJ2-1|TRBV5-1
TGCGCCAGCAGCGTGTATCAGGGGTACAATGAGCAGTTCTTC
CASSVYQGYNEQFF
>-|16|-|TRBJ2-1|TRBV6-1
TGTGCCAGCAGTGTCGGGCAGTCCAGGTCCCACAATGAGCAGTTCTTC
CASSVGQSRSHNEQFF
>-|15|-|TRBJ2-5|TRBV30
TGTGCCTGGAGTTTTGGTAGGGGGGGCCAAGAGACCCAGTACTTC
CAWSFGRGGQETQYF
>-|17|medium-sized|TRBJ1-2|TRBV19
TGTGCCAGTAGTATAGATCATCAAACGGCAGGGAGGTATGGCTACACCTTC
CASSIDHQTAGRYGYTF
>-|15|-|TRBJ2-2|TRBV5-4
TGTGCCAGCAGCTCCGCAAGGGGATGGACCGGGGAGCTGTTTTTT
CASSSARGWTGELFF
>TRBD1|14|few|TRBJ1-2|TRBV3-1/TRBV3-2
TGTGCCAGCAGCCCGGACAGGGGGTTCAATGGCTACACCTTC
CASSPDRGFNGYTF
>-|15|-|TRBJ2-7|TRBV5-5
TGTGCCAGCAGCTTGGGACAGGGAGGGCCCTACGAGCAGTACTTC
CASSLGQGGPYEQYF
>TRBD1|16|-|TRBJ2-2|TRBV3-1/TRBV3-2
TGTGCCAGCAGCCCATCTGGACAGGGGGGCGCCGGGGAGCTGTTTTTT
CASSPSGQGGAGELFF
>-|13|-|TRBJ2-7|TRBV3-1/TRBV3-2
TGTGCCAGCAGCCAAGTGACGGACTACGAGCAGTACTTC
CASSQVTDYEQYF
>-|14|-|TRBJ2-2|TRBV2
TGTGCCAGCAGTGAATTGAGAACCCCCGGGGAGCTGTTTTTT
CASSELRTPGELFF
>-|14|-|TRBJ1-6|TRBV30
TGTGCCTGGAGCGCACAGCAGGGGAATTCACCCCTCCACTTT
CAWSAQQGNSPLHF
>-|14|few|TRBJ2-6|TRBV5-4
TGTGCCAGCAGCGCCGGCTTTTGGGCTAACGTCCTGACTTTC
CASSAGFWANVLTF
>-|15|-|TRBJ1-5|TRBV28
TGTGCCAGCAGCCCCACGGGGGGGCTTGGTCAGCCCCAGCATTTT
CASSPTGGLGQPQHF
>TRBD1|15|-|TRBJ1-6|TRBV4-1
TGCGCCAGCAGCCAAGGACAGGGGGGACGCTCACCCCTCCACTTT
CASSQGQGGRSPLHF
>-|16|-|TRBJ2-1|TRBV4-1
TGCGCCAGCAGCCAAGGCGATCTCAGACGGAACAATGAGCAGTTCTTC
CASSQGDLRRNNEQFF
>-|14|-|TRBJ1-4|TRBV2
TGTGCCAGCACCGACGCGTCAACTAATGAAAAACTGTTTTTT
CASTDASTNEKLFF
>-|15|-|TRBJ1-5|TRBV19
TGTGCCAGTAGTATTAGGGGCAGGGGCAATCAGCCCCAGCATTTT
CASSIRGRGNQPQHF
>TRBD2|15|-|TRBJ2-3|TRBV3-1/TRBV3-2
TGTGCCAGCAGCTATAGCGGGGGGGCCTCAGATACGCAGTATTTT
CASSYSGGASDTQYF
>TRBD2|15|once|TRBJ2-3|TRBV5-1
TGCGCCAGCAGAGTGAGCGGGGGGATTCTCGGTTGGCAGTATTTT
CASRVSGGILGWQYF
>-|11|-|TRBJ2-1|TRBV5-5
TGTGCCAGCAGCGGGGTTGTTTTACAGTTCTTC
CASSGVVLQFF
>-|14|-|TRBJ1-2|TRBV5-8
TGTGCCAGCCTGGGGGAGGGTTTAAACTATGGCTACACCTTC
CASLGEGLNYGYTF
>TRBD1|16|-|TRBJ2-7|TRBV19
TGTGCCAGTAGTCCGAGAGGGGGCTTCGCGGGCTACGAGCAGTACTTC
CASSPRGGFAGYEQYF
>-|16|-|TRBJ1-1|TRBV6-4
TGTGCCAGCAGCCAAAGAGGGGACGGAGGGAACACTGAAGCTTTCTTT
CASSQRGDGGNTEAFF
>-|11|few|TRBJ2-3|TRBV19
TGTGCCAGTGCTAGTTCGACGACGCAGTATTTT
CASASSTTQYF
>-|14|-|TRBJ1-2|TRBV6-6
TGTGCCAGCAGTGACCCAAACAGGGATCGAGGCTACACCTTC
CASSDPNRDRGYTF
>TRBD1|15|-|TRBJ1-6|TRBV5-1
TGCGCCAGCAGCTTGGGGGGGACAGAAAAAACACCCCTCCACTTT
CASSLGGTEKTPLHF
>TRBD1|15|once|TRBJ2-1|TRBV5-4
TGTGCCAGCAGCTTGGCAACAGGGGCCTACAATGAGCAGTTCTTC
CASSLATGAYNEQFF
>-|14|-|TRBJ2-3|TRBV27
TGTGCCAGCAGTTCTGGCGGGTGGGCAGATACGCAGTATTTT
CASSSGGWADTQYF
>-|19|-|TRBJ2-1|TRBV29-1
TGCAGCGTTGAATTCATCCCCGGAGGGGTCGGAATTTCCTACAATGAGCAGTTCTTC
CSVEFIPGGVGISYNEQFF
>TRBD1|14|-|TRBJ1-4|TRBV27
TGTGCCAGCACCGGGACAGGGGGCGGGGAAAAACTGTTTTTT
CASTGTGGGEKLFF
>TRBD1|19|-|TRBJ1-1|TRBV29-1
TGCAGCGTTTACGGAGGAGGGACCGGGACAGGGGCTCAGGGCACTGAAGCTTTCTTT
CSVYGGGTGTGAQGTEAFF
>-|14|-|TRBJ2-1|TRBV28
TGTGCCAGCAGTTTGGGTGGGGGTTACAATGAGCAGTTCTTC
CASSLGGGYNEQFF
>-|13|once|TRBJ1-1|TRBV6-4
TGTGCCAGCAGTGTTGAAGTAGGTACTGAAGCTTTCTTT
CASSVEVGTEAFF
>-|15|few|TRBJ1-1|TRBV3-1/TRBV3-2
TGTGCCAGCAGCCCAGGGTCCTTCCGGAGCACTGAAGCTTTCTTT
CASSPGSFRSTEAFF
>-|15|-|TRBJ2-3|TRBV19
TGTGCCAGTAGTGTTCCCGGGACCTTGTCAGATACGCAGTATTTT
CASSVPGTLSDTQYF
>-|15|once|TRBJ2-2|TRBV15
TGTGCCACCAGCAGAGCGGGCGCGCCCACCGGGGAGCTGTTTTTT
CATSRAGAPTGELFF
>TRBD1|15|-|TRBJ2-7|TRBV20-1
TGCAGTGCTAGTAAACAGGGGGCCCTTCGTCTCGAGCAGTACTTC
CSASKQGALRLEQYF
>-|14|-|TRBJ2-2|TRBV29-1
TGCAGCGCTGGGGTTTTAGCGAACACCGGGGAGCTGTTTTTT
CSAGVLANTGELFF
>-|16|-|TRBJ1-2|TRBV5-1
TGCGCCAGCAGCTATGGGGGGGGCAGTCCCAACTATGGCTACACCTTC
CASSYGGGSPNYGYTF
>-|13|-|TRBJ1-6|TRBV7-9
TGTGCCAGCAGCGGGACATATAATTCACCCCTCCACTTT
CASSGTYNSPLHF
>-|20|few|TRBJ1-1|TRBV4-3
TGCGCCAGCAGCCAAGAATTACCCCGGACATGGGGTAACTACAACACTGAAGCTTTCTTT
CASSQELPRTWGNYNTEAFF